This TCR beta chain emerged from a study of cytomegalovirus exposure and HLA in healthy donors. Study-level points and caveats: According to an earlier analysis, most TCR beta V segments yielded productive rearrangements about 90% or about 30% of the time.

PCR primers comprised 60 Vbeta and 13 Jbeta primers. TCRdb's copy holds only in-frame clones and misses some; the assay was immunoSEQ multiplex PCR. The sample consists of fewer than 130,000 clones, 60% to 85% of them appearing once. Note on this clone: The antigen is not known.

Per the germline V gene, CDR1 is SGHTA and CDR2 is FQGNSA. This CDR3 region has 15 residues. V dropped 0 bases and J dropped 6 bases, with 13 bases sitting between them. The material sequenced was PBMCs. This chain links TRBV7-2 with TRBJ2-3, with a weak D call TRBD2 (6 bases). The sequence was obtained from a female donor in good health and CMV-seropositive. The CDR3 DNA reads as TGTGCCAGCAGCTTAGCGGGGACTCACACCGATACGCAGTATTTT. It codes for CASSLAGTHTDTQYF. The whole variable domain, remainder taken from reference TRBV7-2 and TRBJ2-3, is GAGVSQSPSNKVTEKGKDVELRCDPISGHTALYWYRQSLGQGLEFLIYFQGNSAPDKSGLPSDRFSAERTGGSVSTLTIQRTQQEDSAVYLCASSLAGTHTDTQYFGPGTRLTVL.